This T cell receptor beta chain was profiled in a study of blood T cell repertoires in COVID-19 (dated by TCRdb to the early 2020s). With respect to the entire study: Samples covering the acute and convalescent phases of COVID-19 were provided by collaborators in the United States, Italy and Spain. Samples came from the ongoing ImmuneRACE study (first 160 participants) plus 1,254 subjects from 6 global collaborators. HLA class I and class II types, where available, came from metadata supplied by the sample provider rather than from assay-based typing. A de-identified subject ID, COVID-19 status, age in years and sex were almost always included in the sample metadata. The repertoires were made available in a free public database intended to serve as a resource for research on the immune response to SARS-CoV-2. Subjects who had been exposed to COVID-19, were actively infected with it, or had recovered from it provided the deeply sampled blood TCRbeta repertoires that made up the dataset. The prospective study material was composed of cDNA or gDNA derived from T cells, B-cell-depleted T cells, or PBMCs. Findings and caveats that apply to the study as a whole: Clinical and demographic metadata were provided uncurated, with the amount varying by source and participant.

Each collaborating institution followed its own protocols to collect whole blood in K2EDTA tubes. For TCRbeta analysis, collaborators shipped samples in one of three forms: frozen whole blood, isolated PBMCs, or DNA extracted from either of those sample types. As regards this clone: Its antigen remains unidentified. There are no base qualities to consult, and no much larger clone falls within one base.

The CDR3 covers 14 residues, taking in both the cysteine and the phenylalanine. Only the CDR3 part of the read is kept: 42 bases, read in frame from the first base. CDR1 and CDR2, looked up from the germline V gene, are MDHEN and SYDVKM. V is cut by 4 bases and J by 1 base, and the space between the germline ends is 10 bases. TCRbeta CDR3 regions were amplified from genomic DNA using the immunoSEQ Assay, a bias-controlled multiplex PCR. Per the authors' processing: The number of nucleated cells in each sample was estimated by amplification of reference gene primers within the assay. Sequence reads were collapsed and filtered to measure the absolute abundance of every unique TCRbeta CDR3 rearrangement. For each sample, productive Simpson clonality was calculated as the square root of Simpson's diversity index across productive rearrangements. TCRdb's version of the immuneACCESS table is confined to in-frame rearrangements and falls short of the full clone set. An unresolved V gene accounts for under half of the shortfall where checked; the remainder is of unknown origin. V and J calls and clone size are given by that table; D and trimming were obtained from the DNA. This sample holds tens of thousands of clones; approximately 85% were observed only once. The ten largest make up roughly an eighth of the sample.

The sequenced sample was peripheral blood. The TCR comes from a human donor in a cohort sampled during active COVID-19. The V and J segments used are TRBV28 and TRBJ2-5; the D gene is perhaps TRBD1, from 5 matching bases. The sequenced DNA is TGTGCCAGCAGTTGGGGCCACAGCCAAGAGACCCAGTACTTC. This gives the protein CASSWGHSQETQYF.